This T cell receptor beta chain was identified in a study of CD8 T cells in ankylosing spondylitis. General study findings and limits: In reactive arthritis synovial fluid and blood, some motif variants had been reported before. Clones linked to disease were reported to show significant enrichment in matched ankylosing spondylitis synovial fluid. Seven to nine highly homologous variants formed a TCR beta motif that appeared characteristic of ankylosing spondylitis blood.

TCRdb ran MiXCR on the 5' RACE reads and lists one entry per CDR3 protein. The sample contains around 320,000 distinct CDR3 sequences, 20% to 25% of which appear only once. This clonotype was recorded a few times. Its antigen is undetermined. Trimming removed 6 bases from V and 8 bases from J; junction bases left unmatched: 14. The length of the CDR3 is 15 residues. Germline-derived CDR1 and CDR2 are MNHEY and SMNVEV (reference sequence). Sequencing used blood, either unsorted or a sorted T cell fraction (not recorded which). The TCR originated in a female donor with ankylosing spondylitis or in good health (not recorded which). The chain is built from TRBV27 and TRBJ1-2; 8 nucleotides match TRBD1. The CDR3 sequence: CASSSSHDRGYGYTF. The CDR3 DNA is TGTGCCAGCAGCTCCTCCCATGACAGGGGATACGGCTACACCTTC.